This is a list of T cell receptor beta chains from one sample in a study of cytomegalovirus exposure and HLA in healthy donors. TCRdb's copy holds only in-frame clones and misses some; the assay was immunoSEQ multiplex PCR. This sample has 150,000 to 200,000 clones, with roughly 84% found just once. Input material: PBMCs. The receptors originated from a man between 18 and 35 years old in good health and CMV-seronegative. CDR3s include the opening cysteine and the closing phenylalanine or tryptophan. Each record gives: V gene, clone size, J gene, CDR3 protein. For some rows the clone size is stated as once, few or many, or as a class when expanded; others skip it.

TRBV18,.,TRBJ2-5,CASSSLAGPETQYF
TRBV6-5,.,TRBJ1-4,CASRPSGQFNEKLFF
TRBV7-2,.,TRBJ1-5,CASSLEGQVLIQPQHF
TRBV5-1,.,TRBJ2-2,CASTLLGQVANTGELFF
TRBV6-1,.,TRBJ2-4,CASSEDRLTQGAGNIQYF
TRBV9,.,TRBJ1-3,CASSSRWQGDSGNTIYF
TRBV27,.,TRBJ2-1,CASSWALAGRDEQFF
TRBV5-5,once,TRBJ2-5,CASPGGGAAETQYF
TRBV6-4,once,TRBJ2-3,CASSGGPTDTQYF
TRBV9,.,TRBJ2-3,CASSDRGASTDTQYF
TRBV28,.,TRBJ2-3,CASSLLTGGQDTQYF
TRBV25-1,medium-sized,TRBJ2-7,CASSSQGIGRYEQYF
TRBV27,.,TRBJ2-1,CASSFYPPGTAPEDEQFF
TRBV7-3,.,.,CASSLTPRDEQYF
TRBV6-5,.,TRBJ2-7,CASNKAGPYEQYF
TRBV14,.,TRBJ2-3,CASSQGSLTDTQYF
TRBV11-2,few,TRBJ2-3,CASSLRGGRDTQYF
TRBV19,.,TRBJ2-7,CASSTGQGEPSF
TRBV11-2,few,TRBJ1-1,CASSYVRNTEAFF
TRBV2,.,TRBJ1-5,CASSYGLGSQPQHF
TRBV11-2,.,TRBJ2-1,CASSLSSGIYNEQFF
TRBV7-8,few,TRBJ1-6,CASRDTDNSPLHF
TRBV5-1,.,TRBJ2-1,CASSLGLAAYNEQFF
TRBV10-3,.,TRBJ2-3,CAISYTSAGGSDTQYF
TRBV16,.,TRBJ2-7,CASSTDREAEQYF
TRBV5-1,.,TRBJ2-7,CASSLEGYEQYF
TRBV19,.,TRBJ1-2,CASRIPGQANYGYTF
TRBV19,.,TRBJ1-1,CASSPIDGGTEAFF
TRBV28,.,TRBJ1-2,CASSLTGFFGYTF
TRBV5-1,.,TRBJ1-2,CASSSIRTGGENGYTF
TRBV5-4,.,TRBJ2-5,CASSLTGGKETQYF
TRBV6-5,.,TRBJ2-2,CASSYTGPRVGELFF